Reported below is one T cell receptor beta chain. Its antigen is unknown. The data derive from a study of identical twins. Study outcomes and limitations: Models underestimated TCR alpha sharing (out-of-frame) in monozygotic twins.

Unique molecular identifiers were present on cDNA, and template switching added a universal primer site. TCRdb called the 5' RACE reads again in MiXCR, with one record for every CDR3 protein. Here the sample spans fewer than 550,000 distinct CDR3 sequences, roughly an eighth being singletons. This CDR3 is 15 amino acids long. V was clipped by 6 bases and J by 2 bases; unmatched bases: 7. Germline V gives CDR1 LGHDT, CDR2 YNNKEL (reference sequence). A further study also used this sample, focusing on yellow fever vaccine responses in identical twins.

This TCR was recovered from a woman aged 18-29 years in good health. The sequenced sample was CD4+ T cells sorted from blood. The genes are TRBV3-1 and TRBJ2-3; 8 nucleotides align to TRBD1. CDR3 in DNA: TGTGCCAGCAGGCGGACAGGGAGGTACACAGATACGCAGTATTTT. It codes for CASRRTGRYTDTQYF.